This T cell receptor beta chain was obtained from a study of technical replicates of blood from a handful of donors. Germline-derived CDR1 and CDR2 are GTSNPN and SVGIG (reference sequence). The CDR3 runs to 14 residues. The V and J ends lost 0 bases and 1 base respectively, with 9 bases between them. The data were produced by immunoSEQ multiplex PCR, yet TCRdb's version contains in-frame clones alone and is incomplete. The sample consists of approximately 75,000 clones, roughly 92% of them appearing once. The sample was T cells isolated from PBMCs. The sequence was collected from a human donor in good health. V gene TRBV30 combines with J gene TRBJ1-2; D remains ambiguous. The CDR3 coding sequence is TGTGCCTGGAGTGTGGGAGACAATAACTATGGCTACACCTTC. Protein: CAWSVGDNNYGYTF. The variable domain in full, with the rest retrieved from reference TRBV30 and TRBJ1-2, is SQTIHQWPATLVQPVGSPLSLECTVEGTSNPNLYWYRQAAGRGLQLLFYSVGIGQISSEVPQNLSASRPQDRQFILSSKKLLLSDSGFYLCAWSVGDNNYGYTFGSGTRLTVV.